Following are 13 T cell receptor beta chains from one sample sequenced in a study of CD8 T cells in Susac syndrome. An input of 0.5 to 1 ug of RNA was subjected to reverse transcription using random hexamers. Each CDR3 protein gets one entry after TCRdb re-called the immunoSEQ multiplex PCR reads with MiXCR. The sample has 77,000 or so distinct CDR3 sequences, about 93% seen once. Sequencing was performed on CD4+ T cells from PBMCs. Receptor source: a human donor with Susac syndrome.

The chain links TRBV7-2 to TRBJ2-5; tentative D call: TRBD2 (6 bases). The CDR3 is 13 amino acids. Germline V gene data show CDR1 as SGHTA and CDR2 as FQGNSA. The V end lost 5 bases, the J end lost 2 bases, and 9 bases lay between the germline ends. The CDR3 here is CASSRAGQETQYF. The CDR3, as DNA: TGTGCCAGCAGCCGGGCGGGGCAAGAGACCCAGTACTTC.

The chain has TRBV24-1 and TRBJ2-1; weak D call: TRBD1 (6 bases). V lost 4 bases to trimming and J lost 5 bases, with 11 bases between them. Germline loops: CDR1 KGHDR, CDR2 SFDVKD. The CDR3 has 14 residues. The CDR3 sequence is CATSETGINNEQFF. The CDR3 DNA follows: TGTGCCACCAGTGAAACAGGGATCAACAATGAGCAGTTCTTC.

The rearrangement joins TRBV20-1 to TRBJ2-7, with 8 bases aligning to TRBD2. Germline V gives CDR1 DFQATT, CDR2 SNEGSKA (reference sequence). CDR3 length: 20 residues. The V segment lost 1 base and the J segment 1 base; nucleotides outside the gene matches: 21. CDR3 region: CSARVLGIEAGGVTSYEQYF. Here the CDR3 DNA reads TGCAGTGCTAGAGTCCTGGGGATCGAGGCGGGAGGCGTAACGTCCTACGAGCAGTACTTC.

The chain employs TRBV20-1 and TRBJ2-3; D is ambiguous. Trimming removed 0 bases from V and 2 bases from J, with 6 bases in between. The CDR3 contains 13 residues. CDR1 and CDR2 from the germline V gene are DFQATT and SNEGSKA (reference sequence). The CDR3 coding sequence is TGCAGTGCTAGAGAGGGTAACACAGATACGCAGTATTTT. This gives the protein CSAREGNTDTQYF.

The chain carries TRBV27 and TRBJ2-6; 8 bases line up with TRBD1. V dropped 6 bases and J dropped 0; count of bases not matched to a gene: 7. CDR1 MNHEY and CDR2 SMNVEV come from the germline V gene (reference sequence). The CDR3 runs to 17 residues. CDR3 loop: CASSPWTGFSGANVLTF. In DNA, the CDR3 is TGTGCCAGCAGCCCCTGGACAGGGTTCTCTGGGGCCAACGTCCTGACTTTC.

The chain is built from TRBV19 and TRBJ2-2; D gene ambiguous. This CDR3 spans 13 amino acids. The V end was cut by 1 base, the J end by 6 bases, with 6 bases between. Germline values: CDR1 LNHDA, CDR2 SQIVND (reference sequence). CDR3 region: CASSIALSGELFF. The CDR3 DNA follows: TGTGCCAGTAGTATAGCTCTGTCCGGGGAGCTGTTTTTT.

This chain joins TRBV20-1 and TRBJ2-7; a weak D match, TRBD2 (5 bases). Germline V gene lookup returns CDR1 DFQATT and CDR2 SNEGSKA (reference sequence). CDR3 length equals 13 residues. Trimming took off 6 bases at V and 3 bases at J, with 15 bases between the two ends. The CDR3 sequence: CSAPSGGNYEQYF. Written as DNA, the CDR3 is TGCAGTGCGCCAAGCGGAGGCAACTACGAGCAGTACTTC.

CDR3 nucleotides: TGCGCCAGCAGCCGCCTCGGGACAGGGGATACTGAAGCTTTCTTT. Translated: CASSRLGTGDTEAFF. The chain couples TRBV4-3 to TRBJ1-1, with 10 positions matching TRBD1. This CDR3 contains 15 residues. The germline V gene has CDR1 LGHNA and CDR2 YSLEER. The ends lost 4 bases at V and 5 bases at J; junction bases unmatched: 7.

V gene TRBV12-3 or TRBV12-4 combines with J gene TRBJ2-4; 7 bases are shared with TRBD1. This CDR3 is 16 amino acids long. The ends lost 5 bases at V and 0 bases at J; junction bases unmatched: 7. The CDR3 DNA reads as TGTGCCAGCAGTGTAGGGGACAGAGTAGCCAAAAACATTCAGTACTTC. Residues: CASSVGDRVAKNIQYF.

This chain links TRBV5-1 with TRBJ2-2; D gene unclear. The CDR3 is 15 amino acids. The germline V gene encodes CDR1 SGHRS and CDR2 YFSETQ. The germline V and J ends were trimmed by 0 bases and 5 bases, with 11 bases remaining between them. This CDR3 reads CASSLVFSSTGELFF. CDR3 DNA: TGCGCCAGCAGCTTGGTCTTTTCGAGTACCGGGGAGCTGTTTTTT. Full variable domain (remainder filled in from reference TRBV5-1 and TRBJ2-2): KAGVTQTPRYLIKTRGQQVTLSCSPISGHRSVSWYQQTPGQGLQFLFEYFSETQRNKGNFPGRFSGRQFSNSRSEMNVSTLELGDSALYLCASSLVFSSTGELFFGEGSRLTVL.

This clonotype was counted a single time. The chain recombines TRBV7-9 with TRBJ2-3, with D hard to call. The ends were cut back, 1 base at V and 4 bases at J, with 12 bases in the middle. The CDR3 spans 15 residues. Germline values: CDR1 SEHNR, CDR2 FQNEAQ (reference sequence). CDR3: CASSLEGIPADTQYF. The CDR3 coding sequence is TGTGCCAGCAGCTTAGAGGGTATCCCGGCAGATACGCAGTATTTT. Variable domain in full (rest from reference TRBV7-9 and TRBJ2-3): DTGVSQNPRHKITKRGQNVTFRCDPISEHNRLYWYRQTLGQGPEFLTYFQNEAQLEKSRLLSDRFSAERPKGSFSTLEIQRTEQGDSAMYLCASSLEGIPADTQYFGPGTRLTVL.

The V gene is TRBV7-9, the J gene TRBJ2-7; 9 nucleotides match TRBD1. The CDR3 is 14 residues long. V dropped 5 bases and J dropped 3; count of bases not matched to a gene: 5. Germline lookup yields CDR1 SEHNR and CDR2 FQNEAQ (reference sequence). DNA for the CDR3: TGTGCCAGCAGCGCAGGACAGGGGAACTACGAGCAGTACTTC. It codes for CASSAGQGNYEQYF.

The chain is built from TRBV20-1 and TRBJ2-5; tentative D call: TRBD1 (6 bases). V was pared by 1 base and J by 4 bases, with 13 bases between. The length of the CDR3 is 14 residues. Germline CDR1 reads DFQATT; CDR2 reads SNEGSKA (reference sequence). The CDR3 here is CSARGRVQGETQYF. The CDR3 DNA is TGCAGTGCTAGAGGGCGGGTACAGGGAGAGACCCAGTACTTC.